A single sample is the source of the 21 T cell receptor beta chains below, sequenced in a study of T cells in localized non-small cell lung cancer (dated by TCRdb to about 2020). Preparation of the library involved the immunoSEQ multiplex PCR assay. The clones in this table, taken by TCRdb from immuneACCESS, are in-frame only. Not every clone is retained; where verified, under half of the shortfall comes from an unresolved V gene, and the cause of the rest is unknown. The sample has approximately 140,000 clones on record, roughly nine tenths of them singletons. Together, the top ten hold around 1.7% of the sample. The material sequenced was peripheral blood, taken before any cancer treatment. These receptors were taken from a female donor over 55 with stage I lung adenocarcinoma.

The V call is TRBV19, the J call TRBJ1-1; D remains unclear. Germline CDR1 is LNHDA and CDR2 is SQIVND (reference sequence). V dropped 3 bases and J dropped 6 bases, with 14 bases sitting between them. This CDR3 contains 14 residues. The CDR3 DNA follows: TGTGCCAGTAGTATGTGGGGTTATGCGCCTGAAGCTTTCTTT. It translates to CASSMWGYAPEAFF. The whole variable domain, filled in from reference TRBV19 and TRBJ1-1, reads DGGITQSPKYLFRKEGQNVTLSCEQNLNHDAMYWYRQDPGQGLRLIYYSQIVNDFQKGDIAEGYSVSREKKESFPLTVTSAQKNPTAFYLCASSMWGYAPEAFFGQGTRLTVV.

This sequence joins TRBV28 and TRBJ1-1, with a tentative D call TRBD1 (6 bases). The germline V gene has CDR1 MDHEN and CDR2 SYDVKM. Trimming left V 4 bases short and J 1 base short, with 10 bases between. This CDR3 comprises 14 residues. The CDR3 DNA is TGTGCCAGCAGTTGGGGGCGGGAGAACACTGAAGCTTTCTTT. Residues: CASSWGRENTEAFF.

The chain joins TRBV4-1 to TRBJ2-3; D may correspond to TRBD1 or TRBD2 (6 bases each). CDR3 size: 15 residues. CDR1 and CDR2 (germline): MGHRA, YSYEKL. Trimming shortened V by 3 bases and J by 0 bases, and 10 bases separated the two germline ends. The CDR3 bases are TGCGCCAGCAGCCATGGGGGGCCGAGCACAGATACGCAGTATTTT. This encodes CASSHGGPSTDTQYF.

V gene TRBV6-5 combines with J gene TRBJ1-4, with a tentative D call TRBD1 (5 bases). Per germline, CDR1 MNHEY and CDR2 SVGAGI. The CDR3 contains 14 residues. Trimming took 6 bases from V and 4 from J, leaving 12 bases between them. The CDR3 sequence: CASRLVGGNEKLFF. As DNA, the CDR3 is TGTGCCAGCAGGCTGGTCGGGGGTAATGAAAAACTGTTTTTT.

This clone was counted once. The CDR3 DNA reads as TGCGCCAGCAGCCAATACCGGGGGACCCAAGAGACCCAGTACTTC. Translation gives CASSQYRGTQETQYF. This chain joins TRBV4-1 and TRBJ2-5, with D perhaps matching TRBD2 (6 bases). Germline V gives CDR1 MGHRA, CDR2 YSYEKL. The CDR3 runs 15 residues. Trimming pared 2 bases from V and 1 base from J, leaving 11 bases between.

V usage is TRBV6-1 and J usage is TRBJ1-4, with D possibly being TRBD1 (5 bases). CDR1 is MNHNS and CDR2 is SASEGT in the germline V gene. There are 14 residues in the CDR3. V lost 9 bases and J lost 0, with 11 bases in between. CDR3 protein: CASSPQATNEKLFF. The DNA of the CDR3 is TGTGCCAGTAGCCCACAGGCAACTAATGAAAAACTGTTTTTT.

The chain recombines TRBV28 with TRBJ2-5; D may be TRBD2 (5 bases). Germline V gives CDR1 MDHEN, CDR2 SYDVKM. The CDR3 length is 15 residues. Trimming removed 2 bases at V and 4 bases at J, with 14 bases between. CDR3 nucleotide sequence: TGTGCCAGCAGTTTACCCGTCTCCAGCGGAGAGACCCAGTACTTC. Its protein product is CASSLPVSSGETQYF.

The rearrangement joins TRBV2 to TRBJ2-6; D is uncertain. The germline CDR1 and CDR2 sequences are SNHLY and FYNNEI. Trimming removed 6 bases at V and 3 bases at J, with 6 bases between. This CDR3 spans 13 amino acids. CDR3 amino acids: CASRPLGANVLTF. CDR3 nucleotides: TGTGCCAGCAGACCGCTTGGGGCCAACGTCCTGACTTTC.

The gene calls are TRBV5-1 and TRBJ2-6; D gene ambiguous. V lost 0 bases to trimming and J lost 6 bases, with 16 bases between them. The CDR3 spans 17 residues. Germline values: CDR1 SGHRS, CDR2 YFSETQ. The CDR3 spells CASSLGTGPVVANVLTF. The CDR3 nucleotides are TGCGCCAGCAGCTTGGGAACCGGCCCCGTTGTGGCCAACGTCCTGACTTTC.

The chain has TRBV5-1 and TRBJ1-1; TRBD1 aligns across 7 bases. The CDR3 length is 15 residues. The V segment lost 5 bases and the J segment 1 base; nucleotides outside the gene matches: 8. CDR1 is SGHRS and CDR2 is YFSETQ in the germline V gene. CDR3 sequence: CASSPGTETNTEAFF. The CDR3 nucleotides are TGCGCCAGCAGTCCAGGGACAGAGACGAACACTGAAGCTTTCTTT.

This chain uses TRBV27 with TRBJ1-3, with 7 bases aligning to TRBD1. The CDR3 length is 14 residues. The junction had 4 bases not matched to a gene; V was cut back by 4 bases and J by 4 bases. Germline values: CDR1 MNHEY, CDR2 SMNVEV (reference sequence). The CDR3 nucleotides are TGTGCCAGCAGTTCCTCACAGGGGGGAAACACCATATATTTT. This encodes CASSSSQGGNTIYF.

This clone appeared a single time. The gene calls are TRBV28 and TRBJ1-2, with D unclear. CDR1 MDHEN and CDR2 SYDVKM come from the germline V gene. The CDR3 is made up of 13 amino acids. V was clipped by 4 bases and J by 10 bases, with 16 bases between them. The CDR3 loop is CASSSRRMLDYTF. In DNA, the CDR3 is TGTGCCAGCAGTTCCCGGAGGATGCTGGACTACACCTTC.

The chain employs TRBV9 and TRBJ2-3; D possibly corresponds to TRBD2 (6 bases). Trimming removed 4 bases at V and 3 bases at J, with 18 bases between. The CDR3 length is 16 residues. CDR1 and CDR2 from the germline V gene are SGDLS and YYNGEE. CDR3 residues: CASSPFDGRGTDTQYF. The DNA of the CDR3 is TGTGCCAGCAGCCCCTTTGACGGGAGAGGAACAGATACGCAGTATTTT. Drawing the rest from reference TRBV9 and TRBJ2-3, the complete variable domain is DSGVTQTPKHLITATGQRVTLRCSPRSGDLSVYWYQQSLDQGLQFLIQYYNGEERAKGNILERFSAQQFPDLHSELNLSSLELGDSALYFCASSPFDGRGTDTQYFGPGTRLTVL.

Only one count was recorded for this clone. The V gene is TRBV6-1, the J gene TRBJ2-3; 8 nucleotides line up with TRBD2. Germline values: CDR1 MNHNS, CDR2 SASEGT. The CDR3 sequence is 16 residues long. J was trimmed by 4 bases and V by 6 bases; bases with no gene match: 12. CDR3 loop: CASREKIAGSADTQYF. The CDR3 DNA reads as TGTGCCAGCAGGGAAAAGATAGCGGGGAGCGCAGATACGCAGTATTTT.

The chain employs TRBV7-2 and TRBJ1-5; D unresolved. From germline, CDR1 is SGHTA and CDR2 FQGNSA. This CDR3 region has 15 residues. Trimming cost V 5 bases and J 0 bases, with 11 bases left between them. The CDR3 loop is CASSPAANSNQPQHF. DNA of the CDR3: TGTGCCAGCAGCCCCGCGGCGAATAGCAATCAGCCCCAGCATTTT.

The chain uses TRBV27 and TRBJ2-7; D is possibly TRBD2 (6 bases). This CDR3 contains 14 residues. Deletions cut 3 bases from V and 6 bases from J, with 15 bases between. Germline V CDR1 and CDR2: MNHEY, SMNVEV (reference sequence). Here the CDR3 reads CASSLGTEWSEQYF. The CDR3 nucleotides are TGTGCCAGCAGTTTGGGGACTGAATGGTCCGAGCAGTACTTC.

The chain's CDR3 is CASSESEAGRNEQYF. CDR3 in DNA: TGCGCCAGCAGTGAGTCTGAAGCAGGGAGGAACGAGCAGTACTTC. V gene TRBV10-2 combines with J gene TRBJ2-7, with D perhaps TRBD2 (6 bases). The CDR3 totals 15 residues. CDR1 and CDR2 (germline): WSHSY, SAAADI. V lost 0 bases, J lost 5 bases, and 14 bases lay in between.

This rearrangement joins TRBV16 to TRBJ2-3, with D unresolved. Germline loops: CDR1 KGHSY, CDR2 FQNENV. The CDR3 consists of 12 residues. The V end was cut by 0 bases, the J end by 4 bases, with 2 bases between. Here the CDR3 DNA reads TGTGCCAGCAGCCAATCTTCAGATACGCAGTATTTT. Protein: CASSQSSDTQYF. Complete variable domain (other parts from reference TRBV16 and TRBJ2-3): GEEVAQTPKHLVRGEGQKAKLYCAPIKGHSYVFWYQQVLKNEFKFLISFQNENVFDETGMPKERFSAKCLPNSPCSLEIQATKLEDSAVYFCASSQSSDTQYFGPGTRLTVL.

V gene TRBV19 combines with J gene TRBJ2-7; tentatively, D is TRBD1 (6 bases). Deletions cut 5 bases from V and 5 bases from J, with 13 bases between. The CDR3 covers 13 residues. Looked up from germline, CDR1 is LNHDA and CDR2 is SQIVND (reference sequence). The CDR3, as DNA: TGTGCCAGTAGTGAACAGGGTGGAGACGAGCAGTACTTC. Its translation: CASSEQGGDEQYF.

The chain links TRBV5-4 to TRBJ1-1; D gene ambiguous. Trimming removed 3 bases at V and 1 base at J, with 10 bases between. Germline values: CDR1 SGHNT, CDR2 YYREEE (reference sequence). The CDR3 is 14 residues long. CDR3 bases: TGTGCCAGCAGCTCCACCCAGGAGAACACTGAAGCTTTCTTT. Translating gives CASSSTQENTEAFF.

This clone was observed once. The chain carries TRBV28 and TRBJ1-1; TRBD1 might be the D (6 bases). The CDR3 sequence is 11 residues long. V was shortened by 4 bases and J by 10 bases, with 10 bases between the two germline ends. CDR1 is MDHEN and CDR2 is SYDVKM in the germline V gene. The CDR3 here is CASSSQGGAFF. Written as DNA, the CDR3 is TGTGCCAGCAGTTCACAGGGAGGAGCTTTCTTT.